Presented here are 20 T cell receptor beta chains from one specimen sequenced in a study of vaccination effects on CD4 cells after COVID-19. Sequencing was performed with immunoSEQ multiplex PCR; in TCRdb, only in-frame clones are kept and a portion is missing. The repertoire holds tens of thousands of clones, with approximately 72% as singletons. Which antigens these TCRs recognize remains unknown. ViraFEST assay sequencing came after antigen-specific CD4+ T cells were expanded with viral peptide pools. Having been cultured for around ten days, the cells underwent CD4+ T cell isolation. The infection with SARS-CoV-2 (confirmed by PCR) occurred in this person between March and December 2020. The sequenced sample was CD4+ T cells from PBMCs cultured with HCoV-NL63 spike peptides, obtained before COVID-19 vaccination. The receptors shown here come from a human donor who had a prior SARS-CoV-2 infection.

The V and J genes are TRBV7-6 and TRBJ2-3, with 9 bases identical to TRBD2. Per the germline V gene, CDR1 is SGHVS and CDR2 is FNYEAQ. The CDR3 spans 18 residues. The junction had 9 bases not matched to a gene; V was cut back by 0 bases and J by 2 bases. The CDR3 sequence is CASSLAGLGGRATDTQYF. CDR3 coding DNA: TGTGCCAGCAGCTTAGCGGGCCTGGGCGGGAGGGCCACAGATACGCAGTATTTT. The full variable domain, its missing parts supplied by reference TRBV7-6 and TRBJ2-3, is GAGVSQSPRYKVTKRGQDVALRCDPISGHVSLYWYRQALGQGPEFLTYFNYEAQQDKSGLPNDRFSAERPEGSISTLTIQRTEQRDSAMYRCASSLAGLGGRATDTQYFGPGTRLTVL.

This chain's CDR3 is CASSSTRTRNYEQYF. The CDR3 nucleotides are TGTGCCAGCAGCTCCACCAGGACTAGGAACTACGAGCAGTACTTC. The gene calls are TRBV7-8 and TRBJ2-7, with 7 bases lining up with TRBD2. V was clipped by 4 bases and J by 3 bases; unmatched bases: 9. This CDR3 contains 15 residues. CDR1 and CDR2 (germline): SGHVS, FQNEAQ.

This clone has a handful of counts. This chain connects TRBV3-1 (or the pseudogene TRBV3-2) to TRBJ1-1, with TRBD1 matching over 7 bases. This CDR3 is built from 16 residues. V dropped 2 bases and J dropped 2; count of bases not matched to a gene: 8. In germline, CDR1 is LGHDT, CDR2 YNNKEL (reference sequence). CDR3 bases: TGTGCCAGCAGCCAAAGGTTACAGGGGAGTAACACTGAAGCTTTCTTT. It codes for CASSQRLQGSNTEAFF.

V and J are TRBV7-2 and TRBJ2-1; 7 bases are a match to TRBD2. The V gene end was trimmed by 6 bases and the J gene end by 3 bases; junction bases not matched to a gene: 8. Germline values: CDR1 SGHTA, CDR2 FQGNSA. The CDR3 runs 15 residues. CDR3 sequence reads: CASRRMSSGYNEQFF. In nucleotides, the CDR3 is TGTGCCAGCAGGCGAATGTCTAGCGGCTACAATGAGCAGTTCTTC. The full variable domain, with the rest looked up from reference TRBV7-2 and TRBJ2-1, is GAGVSQSPSNKVTEKGKDVELRCDPISGHTALYWYRQSLGQGLEFLIYFQGNSAPDKSGLPSDRFSAERTGGSVSTLTIQRTQQEDSAVYLCASRRMSSGYNEQFFGPGTRLTVL.

The CDR3 coding sequence is TGCGCCAGCAGCTTTACTAGCACCGGGGAGCTGTTTTTT. Encoded protein: CASSFTSTGELFF. This chain uses TRBV5-1 with TRBJ2-2; D is possibly TRBD2 (5 bases). Looked up from germline, CDR1 is SGHRS and CDR2 is YFSETQ. The ends were cut back, 2 bases at V and 4 bases at J, with 6 bases in the middle. The CDR3 runs 13 residues.

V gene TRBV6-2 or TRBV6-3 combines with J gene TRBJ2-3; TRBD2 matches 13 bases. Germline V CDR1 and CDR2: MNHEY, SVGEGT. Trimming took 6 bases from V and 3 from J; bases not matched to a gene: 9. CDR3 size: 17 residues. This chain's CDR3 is CASSSELAGGGTDTQYF. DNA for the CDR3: TGTGCCAGCAGCTCCGAACTAGCGGGAGGGGGAACAGATACGCAGTATTTT.

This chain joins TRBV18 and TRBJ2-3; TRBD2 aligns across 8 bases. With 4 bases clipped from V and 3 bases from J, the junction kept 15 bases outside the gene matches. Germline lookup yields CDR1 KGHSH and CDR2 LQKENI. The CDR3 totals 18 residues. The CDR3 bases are TGTGCCAGCTCACTGCTCAGCAAACTAGCGGATACTACAGATACGCAGTATTTT. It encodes CASSLLSKLADTTDTQYF. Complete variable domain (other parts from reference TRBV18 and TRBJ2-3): NAGVMQNPRHLVRRRGQEARLRCSPMKGHSHVYWYRQLPEEGLKFMVYLQKENIIDESGMPKERFSAEFPKEGPSILRIQQVVRGDSAAYFCASSLLSKLADTTDTQYFGPGTRLTVL.

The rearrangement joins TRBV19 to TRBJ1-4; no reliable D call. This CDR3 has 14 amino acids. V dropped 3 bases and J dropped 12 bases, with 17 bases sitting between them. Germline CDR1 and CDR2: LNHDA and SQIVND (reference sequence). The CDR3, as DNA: TGTGCCAGTAGTATCCCGGACTGGAGTAGGGAACTGTTTTTT. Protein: CASSIPDWSRELFF.

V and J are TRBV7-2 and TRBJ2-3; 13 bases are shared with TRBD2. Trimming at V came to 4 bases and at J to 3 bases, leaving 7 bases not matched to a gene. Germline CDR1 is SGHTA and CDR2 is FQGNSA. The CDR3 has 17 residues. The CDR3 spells CASSSGRTSGGTDTQYF. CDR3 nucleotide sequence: TGTGCCAGCAGCTCCGGAAGGACTAGCGGGGGTACAGATACGCAGTATTTT.

In DNA form, the CDR3 reads TGCGCCAGCAGCCAAGATCCTCTTGCGGGGACAACTAATGAAAAACTGTTTTTT. This codes for CASSQDPLAGTTNEKLFF. The genes are TRBV4-1 and TRBJ1-4; D remains ambiguous. V dropped 0 bases and J dropped 0 bases, with 14 bases sitting between them. CDR1 is MGHRA and CDR2 is YSYEKL in the germline V gene. The CDR3 contains 18 residues.

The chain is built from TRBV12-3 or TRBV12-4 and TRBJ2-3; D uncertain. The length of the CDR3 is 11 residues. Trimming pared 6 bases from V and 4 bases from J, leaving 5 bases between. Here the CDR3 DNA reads TGTGCCAGCAGCGTGGCAGATACGCAGTATTTT. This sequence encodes CASSVADTQYF.

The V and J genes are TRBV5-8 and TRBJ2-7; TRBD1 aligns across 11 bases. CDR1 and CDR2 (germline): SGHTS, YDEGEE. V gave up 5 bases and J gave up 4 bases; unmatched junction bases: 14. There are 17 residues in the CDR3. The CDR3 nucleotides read TGTGCCAGCAGGTTGATTATCCCGGGACAGGGGGTTTACGAGCAGTACTTC. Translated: CASRLIIPGQGVYEQYF.

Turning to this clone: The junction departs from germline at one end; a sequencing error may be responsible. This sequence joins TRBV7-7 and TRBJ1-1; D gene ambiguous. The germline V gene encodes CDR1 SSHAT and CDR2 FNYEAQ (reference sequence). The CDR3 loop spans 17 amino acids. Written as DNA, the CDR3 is TGTGCTAGCAGTCCAATAATAGGCGGGCTGATGGACACTGAAGCTTTCTTT. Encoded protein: CASSPIIGGLMDTEAFF.

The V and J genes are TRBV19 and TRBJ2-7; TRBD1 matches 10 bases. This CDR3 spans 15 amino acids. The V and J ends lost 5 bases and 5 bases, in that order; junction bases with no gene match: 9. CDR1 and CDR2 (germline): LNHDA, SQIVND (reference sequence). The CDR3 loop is CASSSRTGGPNEQYF. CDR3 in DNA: TGTGCCAGTAGTTCACGGACAGGGGGGCCTAACGAGCAGTACTTC.

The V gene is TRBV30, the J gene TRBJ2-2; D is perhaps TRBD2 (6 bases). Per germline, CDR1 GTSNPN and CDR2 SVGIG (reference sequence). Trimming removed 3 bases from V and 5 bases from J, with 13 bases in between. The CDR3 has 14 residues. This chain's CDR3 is CAWRPGLLTGELFF. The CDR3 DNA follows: TGTGCCTGGAGGCCGGGACTCCTAACCGGGGAGCTGTTTTTT.

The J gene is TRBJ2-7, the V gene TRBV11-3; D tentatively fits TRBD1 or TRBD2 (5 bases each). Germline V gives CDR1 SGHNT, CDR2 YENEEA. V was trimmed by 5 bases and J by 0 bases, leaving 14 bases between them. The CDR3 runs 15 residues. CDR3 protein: CASSVGRWSSYEQYF. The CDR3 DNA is TGTGCCAGCAGCGTGGGACGGTGGAGCTCCTACGAGCAGTACTTC. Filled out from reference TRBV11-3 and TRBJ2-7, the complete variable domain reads EAGVVQSPRYKIIEKKQPVAFWCNPISGHNTLYWYLQNLGQGPELLIRYENEEAVDDSQLPKDRFSAERLKGVDSTLKIQPAELGDSAVYLCASSVGRWSSYEQYFGPGTRLTVT.

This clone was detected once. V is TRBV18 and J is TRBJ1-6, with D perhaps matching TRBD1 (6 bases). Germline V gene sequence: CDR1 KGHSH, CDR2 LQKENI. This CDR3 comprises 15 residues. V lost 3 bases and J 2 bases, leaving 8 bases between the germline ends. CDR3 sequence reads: CASSPRGPYNSPLHF. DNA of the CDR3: TGTGCCAGCTCACCTCGGGGGCCCTATAATTCACCCCTCCACTTT.

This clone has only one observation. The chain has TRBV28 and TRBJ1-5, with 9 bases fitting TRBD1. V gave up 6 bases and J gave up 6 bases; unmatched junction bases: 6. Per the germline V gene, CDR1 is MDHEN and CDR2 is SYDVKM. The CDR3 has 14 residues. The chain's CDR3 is CASRKTGGSQPQHF. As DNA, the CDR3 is TGTGCCAGCAGGAAAACAGGGGGCTCTCAGCCCCAGCATTTT. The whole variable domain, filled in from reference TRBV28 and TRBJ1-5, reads DVKVTQSSRYLVKRTGEKVFLECVQDMDHENMFWYRQDPGLGLRLIYFSYDVKMKEKGDIPEGYSVSREKKERFSLILESASTNQTSMYLCASRKTGGSQPQHFGDGTRLSIL.

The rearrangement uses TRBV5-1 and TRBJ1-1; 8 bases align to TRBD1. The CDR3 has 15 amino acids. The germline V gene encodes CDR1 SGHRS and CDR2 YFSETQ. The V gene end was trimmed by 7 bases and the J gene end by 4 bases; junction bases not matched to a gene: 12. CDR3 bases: TGCGCCAGCCTAGCAGGGGGCGCAGGGGGCACTGAAGCTTTCTTT. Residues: CASLAGGAGGTEAFF.

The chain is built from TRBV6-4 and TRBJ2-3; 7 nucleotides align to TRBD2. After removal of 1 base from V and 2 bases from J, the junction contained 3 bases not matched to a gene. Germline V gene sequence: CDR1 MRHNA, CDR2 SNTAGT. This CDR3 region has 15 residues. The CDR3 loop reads CASSDWGGDTDTQYF. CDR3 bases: TGTGCCAGCAGTGACTGGGGGGGGGACACAGATACGCAGTATTTT.